The 15 T cell receptor beta chains reported below all come from one sample, sequenced in a study of shared clonotypes between healthy human individuals. Profiling relied on immunoSEQ multiplex PCR, and the TCRdb table lists in-frame clones only, not all of them. The sample has under 600,000 clones, roughly four fifths seen once. Input material: PBMCs. The receptors shown here come from a woman in her 40s in good health. Some clones in this sample may be carry-over from other donors' samples.

The chain carries TRBV6-1 and TRBJ2-7; 7 bases line up with TRBD2. J lost 4 bases, V lost 6 bases, and 12 bases had no gene match. This CDR3 is built from 15 residues. From germline, CDR1 is MNHNS and CDR2 SASEGT. The CDR3 spells CASRDEGEGRYEQYF. The CDR3 nucleotides are TGTGCCAGCAGGGACGAAGGGGAGGGCCGGTACGAGCAGTACTTC.

V usage is TRBV29-1 and J usage is TRBJ2-1; TRBD1 agrees at 10 bases. Germline V CDR1 and CDR2: SQVTM, ANQGSEA. With 2 bases clipped from V and 6 bases from J, the junction kept 7 bases outside the gene matches. The CDR3 is made up of 15 amino acids. The CDR3 region has the DNA TGCAGCGTTGAACGGGACAGGGGTTCGGTCAATGAGCAGTTCTTC. Protein: CSVERDRGSVNEQFF.

About this clone: The sample carries other DNA sequences with the same CDR3. The J gene is TRBJ2-1, the V gene TRBV11-2; TRBD1 matches 7 bases. V was pared by 1 base and J by 2 bases, with 2 bases of the junction left unmatched. The germline V gene encodes CDR1 SGHAT and CDR2 FQNNGV. The CDR3 runs 15 residues. The CDR3 sequence: CASSLGQGAYNEQFF. CDR3 coding DNA: TGTGCCAGCAGCTTAGGACAGGGAGCCTACAATGAGCAGTTCTTC.

The rearrangement joins TRBV6-6 to TRBJ2-5, with 7 bases matching TRBD1. The CDR3 contains 13 residues. CDR1 is MNHNY and CDR2 is SVGAGI in the germline V gene (reference sequence). V lost 5 bases, J lost 7 bases, and 7 bases stayed unmatched. Here the CDR3 reads CASSQDRVGTQYF. The CDR3 nucleotides read TGTGCCAGCAGTCAAGACAGGGTTGGGACCCAGTACTTC.

On this clone: Just one base apart from a much larger clone, this may be a read error. This specimen includes other DNA sequences encoding the same CDR3. This sequence joins TRBV29-1 and TRBJ2-2, with D hard to call. Germline V gene data show CDR1 as SQVTM and CDR2 as ANQGSEA. The CDR3 sequence is 14 residues long. In DNA, the CDR3 is TGTAGCTCCCCTAAGGGCCGGTTCACCGGGGAGCTGTTTTTT. This sequence encodes CSSPKGRFTGELFF.

CDR3 coding DNA: TGTGCCAGCAGCTTTACCGGGACAGTTAATGAAAAACTGTTTTTT. It yields the protein CASSFTGTVNEKLFF. This chain joins TRBV7-2 and TRBJ1-4; 7 bases fit TRBD1. The CDR3 totals 15 residues. The germline gives CDR1 SGHTA, CDR2 FQGNSA. With 3 bases clipped from V and 4 bases from J, the junction kept 5 bases outside the gene matches.

This chain joins TRBV25-1 and TRBJ2-3; D gene uncertain. CDR1 and CDR2 (germline): MGHDK, SYGVNS. CDR3 length: 14 amino acids. V was pared by 6 bases and J by 0 bases, with 10 bases between. This CDR3 reads CASSGRMSTDTQYF. CDR3 nucleotides: TGTGCCAGCAGCGGCAGGATGAGCACAGATACGCAGTATTTT.

The chain couples TRBV5-6 to TRBJ1-2; D gene ambiguous. Germline V gene lookup returns CDR1 SGHDT and CDR2 YYEEEE. The V and J ends lost 1 base and 6 bases respectively, with 7 bases between them. The CDR3 is 12 amino acids. The CDR3 DNA sequence: TGTGCCAGCAGCTTGTACCCAAATGGCTACACCTTC. Its translation is CASSLYPNGYTF.

This clone has only one observation. The chain carries TRBV30 and TRBJ2-7, with 14 bases fitting TRBD2. This CDR3 is built from 14 residues. CDR1 is GTSNPN, CDR2 SVGIG, per germline (reference sequence). V gave up 5 bases and J gave up 5 bases; unmatched junction bases: 5. CDR3 sequence (DNA): TGTGCCTGGTCCGGGACTAGCGGGAGTAACGAGCAGTACTTC. Its protein product is CAWSGTSGSNEQYF. Drawing the rest from reference TRBV30 and TRBJ2-7, the complete variable domain is SQTIHQWPATLVQPVGSPLSLECTVEGTSNPNLYWYRQAAGRGLQLLFYSVGIGQISSEVPQNLSASRPQDRQFILSSKKLLLSDSGFYLCAWSGTSGSNEQYFGPGTRLTVT.

The chain uses TRBV28 and TRBJ2-1; 9 bases are a match to TRBD1. This CDR3 contains 15 residues. Germline V gene lookup returns CDR1 MDHEN and CDR2 SYDVKM. V lost 6 bases to trimming and J lost 0 bases; unmatched junction nucleotides: 3. The CDR3 DNA sequence: TGTGCCAGCAGGAAGGGACAGGGCTCCTACAATGAGCAGTTCTTC. Protein: CASRKGQGSYNEQFF.

The chain recombines TRBV27 with TRBJ1-5; 7 bases agree with TRBD1. The CDR3 contains 15 residues. The V gene end was trimmed by 4 bases and the J gene end by 3 bases; junction bases not matched to a gene: 6. In germline, CDR1 is MNHEY, CDR2 SMNVEV (reference sequence). Here the CDR3 DNA reads TGTGCCAGCAGTTCGTCCGGGACAGCCAATCAGCCCCAGCATTTT. It codes for CASSSSGTANQPQHF.

Worth noting for this clone: Its ends do not fully match the called genes, so a read error is possible. The gene calls are TRBV15 and TRBJ1-4; tentatively, D is TRBD1 (5 bases). The CDR3 has 13 amino acids. The germline V gene has CDR1 LNHNV and CDR2 YYDKDF (reference sequence). CDR3 residues: CATSRDSGGISLF. Here the CDR3 DNA reads TGTGCCACCAGCAGAGATTCGGGGGGGATATCGCTTTTT.

The genes are TRBV11-2 and TRBJ2-7; possibly TRBD1 or TRBD2 for D (5 bases each). Trimming pared 0 bases from V and 5 bases from J, leaving 14 bases between. The CDR3 length is 15 residues. CDR1 and CDR2 from the germline V gene are SGHAT and FQNNGV. CDR3 DNA sequence: TGTGCCAGCAGCTTAGATCGAGTCAGGGACCACGAGCAGTACTTC. Translated: CASSLDRVRDHEQYF.

The chain combines TRBV7-3 with TRBJ2-3, with a possible D match to TRBD2 (6 bases). The ends were cut back, 4 bases at V and 4 bases at J, with 12 bases in the middle. Per germline, CDR1 SGHTA and CDR2 FQGTGA. The CDR3 sequence is 14 residues long. CDR3 DNA: TGTGCCAGCAGCTCCGCTCCTAGCGCAGATACGCAGTATTTT. It codes for CASSSAPSADTQYF.

V gene TRBV28 combines with J gene TRBJ2-5, with D possibly TRBD2 on 7 matching bases. The CDR3 covers 17 residues. V lost 6 bases and J 5 bases, leaving 25 bases between the germline ends. Germline loops: CDR1 MDHEN, CDR2 SYDVKM. The DNA of the CDR3 is TGTGCCAGCAGACTGTCGGGGGGCAGGGGAGTTCGGGAGACCCAGTACTTC. Its translation is CASRLSGGRGVRETQYF.